This TCR beta chain emerged from a study of glioma-infiltrating T cells after dendritic cell vaccination. As for the study in general: Patients received autologous tumor lysate-pulsed dendritic cell vaccination between the early 2000s and the early 2010s. At biweekly intervals, patients got three intradermal dendritic cell vaccine injections.

Here immunoSEQ multiplex PCR was the method, and the copy in TCRdb shows in-frame clones only, minus some. The repertoire holds approximately 90,000 clones, with more than 75% as singletons. General study findings and limits: Only a small number of patients had complete blood and tumor samples.

As regards this clone: The antigen is unknown.

V dropped 4 bases and J dropped 0; count of bases not matched to a gene: 3. Germline V gives CDR1 MNHNS, CDR2 SASEGT. The CDR3 runs 15 residues. The specimen comprised blood, sampled before dendritic cell vaccination. The clonotype comes from a human donor with glioblastoma. The V and J genes are TRBV6-1 and TRBJ2-7; 10 nucleotides match TRBD2. The CDR3 DNA reads as TGTGCCAGCAGTGGGGCTAGCGGGAGCTCCTACGAGCAGTACTTC. Protein: CASSGASGSSYEQYF.